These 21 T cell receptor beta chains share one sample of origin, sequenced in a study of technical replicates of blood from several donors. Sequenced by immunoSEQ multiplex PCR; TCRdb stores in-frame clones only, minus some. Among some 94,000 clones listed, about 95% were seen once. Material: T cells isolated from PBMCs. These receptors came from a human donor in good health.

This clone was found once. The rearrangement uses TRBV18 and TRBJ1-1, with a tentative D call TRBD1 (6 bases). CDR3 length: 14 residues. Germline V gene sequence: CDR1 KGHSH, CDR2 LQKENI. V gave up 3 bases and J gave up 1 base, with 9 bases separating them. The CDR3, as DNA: TGTGCCAGCTCACCTAGGACAGAGAACACTGAAGCTTTCTTT. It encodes CASSPRTENTEAFF.

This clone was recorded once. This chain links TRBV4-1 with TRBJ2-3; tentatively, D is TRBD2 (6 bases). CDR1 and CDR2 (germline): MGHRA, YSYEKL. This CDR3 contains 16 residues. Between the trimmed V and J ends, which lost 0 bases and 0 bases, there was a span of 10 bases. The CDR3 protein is CASSQEISGSTDTQYF. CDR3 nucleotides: TGCGCCAGCAGCCAAGAAATAAGCGGGAGCACAGATACGCAGTATTTT.

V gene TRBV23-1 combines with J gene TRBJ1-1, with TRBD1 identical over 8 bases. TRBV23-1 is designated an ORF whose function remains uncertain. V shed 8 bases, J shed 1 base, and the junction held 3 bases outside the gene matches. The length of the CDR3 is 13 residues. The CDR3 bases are TGCGCCAGCCCGGGGACAGGGAACACTGAAGCTTTCTTT. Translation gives CASPGTGNTEAFF.

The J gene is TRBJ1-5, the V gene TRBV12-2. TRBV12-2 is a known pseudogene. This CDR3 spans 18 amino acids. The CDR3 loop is CASRLVPPLEVKDQPQHF. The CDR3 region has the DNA TGTGCAAGTCGCTTAGTTCCGCCCTTGGAGGTAAAGGATCAGCCCCAGCATTTT.

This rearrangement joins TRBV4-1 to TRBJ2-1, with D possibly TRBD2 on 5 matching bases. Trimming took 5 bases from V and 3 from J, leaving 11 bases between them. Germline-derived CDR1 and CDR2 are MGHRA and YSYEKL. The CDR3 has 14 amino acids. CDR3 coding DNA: TGCGCCAGCAGCTCGTTAAGCGGCTACAATGAGCAGTTCTTC. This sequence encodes CASSSLSGYNEQFF.

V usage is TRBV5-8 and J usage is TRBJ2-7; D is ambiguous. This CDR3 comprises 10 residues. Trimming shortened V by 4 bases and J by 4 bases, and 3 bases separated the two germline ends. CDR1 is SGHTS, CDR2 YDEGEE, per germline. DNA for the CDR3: TGTGCCAGCAGCATATACGAGCAGTACTTC. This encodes CASSIYEQYF.

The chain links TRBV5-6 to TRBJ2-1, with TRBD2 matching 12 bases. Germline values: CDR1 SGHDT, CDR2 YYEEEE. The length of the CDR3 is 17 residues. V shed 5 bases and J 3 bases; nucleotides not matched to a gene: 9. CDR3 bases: TGTGCCAGCAGTTCCTACACGACTAGCGGGGGCTACAATGAGCAGTTCTTC. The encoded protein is CASSSYTTSGGYNEQFF.

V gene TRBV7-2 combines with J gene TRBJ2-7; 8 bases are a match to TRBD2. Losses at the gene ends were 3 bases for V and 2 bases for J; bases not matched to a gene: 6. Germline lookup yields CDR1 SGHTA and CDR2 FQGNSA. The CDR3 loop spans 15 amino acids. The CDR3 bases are TGTGCCAGCAGCTTCTCTACGGGAGGGCCCTACGAGCAGTACTTC. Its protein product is CASSFSTGGPYEQYF.

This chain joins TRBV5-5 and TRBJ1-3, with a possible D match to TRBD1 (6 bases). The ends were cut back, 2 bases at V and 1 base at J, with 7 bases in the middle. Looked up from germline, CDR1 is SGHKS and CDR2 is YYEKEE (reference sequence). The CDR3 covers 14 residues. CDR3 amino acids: CASSLTGSGNTIYF. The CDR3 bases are TGTGCCAGCAGCTTAACAGGGTCTGGAAACACCATATATTTT.

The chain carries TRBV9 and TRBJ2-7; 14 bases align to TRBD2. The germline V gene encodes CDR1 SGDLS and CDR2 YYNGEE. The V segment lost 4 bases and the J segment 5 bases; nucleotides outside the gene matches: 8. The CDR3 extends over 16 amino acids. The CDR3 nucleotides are TGTGCCAGCAGCCCGGGACTAGCGGGAGACTATAACGAGCAGTACTTC. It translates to CASSPGLAGDYNEQYF.

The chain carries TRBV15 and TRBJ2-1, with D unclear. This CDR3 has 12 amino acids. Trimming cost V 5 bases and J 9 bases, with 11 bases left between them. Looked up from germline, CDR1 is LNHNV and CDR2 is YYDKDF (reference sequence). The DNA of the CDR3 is TGTGCCACCAGCTCCTTAACGCGTGAGCAGTTCTTC. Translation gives CATSSLTREQFF.

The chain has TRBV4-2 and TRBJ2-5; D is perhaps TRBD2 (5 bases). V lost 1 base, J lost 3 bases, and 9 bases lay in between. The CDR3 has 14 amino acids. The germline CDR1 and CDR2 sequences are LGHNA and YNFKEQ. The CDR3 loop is CASSQVGLKETQYF. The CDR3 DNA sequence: TGTGCCAGCAGCCAAGTAGGACTGAAAGAGACCCAGTACTTC.

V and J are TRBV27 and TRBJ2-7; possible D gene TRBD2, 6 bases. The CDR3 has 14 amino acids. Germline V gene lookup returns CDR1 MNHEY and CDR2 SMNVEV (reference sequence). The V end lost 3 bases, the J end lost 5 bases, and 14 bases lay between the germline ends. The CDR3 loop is CASSFRLESHEQYF. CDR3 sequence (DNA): TGTGCCAGCAGTTTTAGACTAGAAAGCCACGAGCAGTACTTC.

This CDR3 reads CASSQGQGALYEQYF. The CDR3 DNA follows: TGTGCCAGCAGTCAAGGACAGGGGGCCTTATACGAGCAGTACTTC. This chain connects TRBV5-4 to TRBJ2-7; 11 nucleotides line up with TRBD1. V lost 5 bases and J lost 4; bases outside the gene matches: 8. Germline CDR1 is SGHNT and CDR2 is YYREEE (reference sequence). The CDR3 consists of 15 residues.

CDR3 nucleotides: TGTGCCAGCAGCGTAGTAACTGAAGCTTTCTTT. This encodes CASSVVTEAFF. The rearrangement uses TRBV9 and TRBJ1-1, with unresolved D. Germline CDR1 SGDLS, CDR2 YYNGEE. V was trimmed by 0 bases and J by 5 bases, leaving 2 bases between them. The length of the CDR3 is 11 residues. Full variable domain (remainder filled in from reference TRBV9 and TRBJ1-1): DSGVTQTPKHLITATGQRVTLRCSPRSGDLSVYWYQQSLDQGLQFLIQYYNGEERAKGNILERFSAQQFPDLHSELNLSSLELGDSALYFCASSVVTEAFFGQGTRLTVV.

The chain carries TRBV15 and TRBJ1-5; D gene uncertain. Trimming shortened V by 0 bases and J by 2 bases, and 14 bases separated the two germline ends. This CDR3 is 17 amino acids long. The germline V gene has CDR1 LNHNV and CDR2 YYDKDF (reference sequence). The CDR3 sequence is CATSRDPGDVGNQPQHF. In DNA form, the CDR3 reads TGTGCCACCAGCAGAGACCCCGGGGATGTCGGCAATCAGCCCCAGCATTTT.

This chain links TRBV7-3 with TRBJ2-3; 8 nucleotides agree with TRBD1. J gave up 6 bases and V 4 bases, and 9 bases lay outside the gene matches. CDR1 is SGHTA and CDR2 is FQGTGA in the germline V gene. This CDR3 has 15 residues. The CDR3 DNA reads TGTGCCAGCAGCTCCGGACAGGGTGGTAGCGATACGCAGTATTTT. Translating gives CASSSGQGGSDTQYF.

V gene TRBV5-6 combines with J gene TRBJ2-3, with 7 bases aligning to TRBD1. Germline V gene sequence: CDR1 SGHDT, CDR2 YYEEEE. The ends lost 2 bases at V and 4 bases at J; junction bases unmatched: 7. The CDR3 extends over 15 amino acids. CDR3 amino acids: CASSFQDRAADTQYF. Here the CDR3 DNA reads TGTGCCAGCAGCTTTCAAGACAGGGCCGCAGATACGCAGTATTTT.

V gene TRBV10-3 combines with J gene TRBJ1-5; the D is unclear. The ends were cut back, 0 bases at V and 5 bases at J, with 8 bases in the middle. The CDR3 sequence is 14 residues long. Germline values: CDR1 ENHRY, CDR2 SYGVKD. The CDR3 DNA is TGTGCCATCAGTGAGTCGGTAGTGGATCAGCCCCAGCATTTT. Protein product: CAISESVVDQPQHF.

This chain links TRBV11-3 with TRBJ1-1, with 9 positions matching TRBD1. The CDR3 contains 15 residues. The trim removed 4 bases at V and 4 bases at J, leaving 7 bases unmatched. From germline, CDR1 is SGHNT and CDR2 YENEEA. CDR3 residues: CASSSYRGPGTEAFF. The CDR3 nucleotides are TGTGCCAGCAGCTCATACAGGGGGCCTGGCACTGAAGCTTTCTTT.

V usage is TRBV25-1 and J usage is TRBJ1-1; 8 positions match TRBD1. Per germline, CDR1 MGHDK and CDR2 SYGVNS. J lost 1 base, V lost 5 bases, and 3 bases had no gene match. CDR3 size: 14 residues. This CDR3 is CASSRGQGNTEAFF. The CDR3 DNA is TGTGCCAGCAGTAGAGGACAGGGGAACACTGAAGCTTTCTTT.